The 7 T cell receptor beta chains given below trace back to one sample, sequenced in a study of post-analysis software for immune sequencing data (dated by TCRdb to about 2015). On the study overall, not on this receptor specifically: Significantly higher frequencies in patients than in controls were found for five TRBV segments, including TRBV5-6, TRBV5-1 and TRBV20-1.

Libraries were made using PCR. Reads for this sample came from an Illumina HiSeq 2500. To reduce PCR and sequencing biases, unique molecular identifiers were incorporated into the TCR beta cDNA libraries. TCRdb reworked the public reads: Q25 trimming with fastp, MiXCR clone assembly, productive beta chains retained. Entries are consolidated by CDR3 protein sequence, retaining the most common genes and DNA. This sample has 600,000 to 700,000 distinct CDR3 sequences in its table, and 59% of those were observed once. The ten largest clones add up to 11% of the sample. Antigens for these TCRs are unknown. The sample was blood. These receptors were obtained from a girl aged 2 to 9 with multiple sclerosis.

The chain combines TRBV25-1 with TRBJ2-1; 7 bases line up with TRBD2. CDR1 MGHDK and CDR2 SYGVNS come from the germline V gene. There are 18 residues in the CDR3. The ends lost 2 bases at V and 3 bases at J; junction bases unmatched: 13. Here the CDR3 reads CASSERLSQRDHYNEQFF. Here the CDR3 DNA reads TGTGCCAGCAGTGAACGCCTAAGCCAGCGGGACCACTACAATGAGCAGTTCTTC.

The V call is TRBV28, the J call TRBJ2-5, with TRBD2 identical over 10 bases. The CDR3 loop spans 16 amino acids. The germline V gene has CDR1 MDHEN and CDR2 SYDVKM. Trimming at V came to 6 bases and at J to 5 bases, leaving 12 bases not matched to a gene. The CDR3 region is CASSNGAGGREETQYF. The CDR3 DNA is TGTGCCAGCAGCAACGGAGCGGGGGGGCGGGAGGAGACCCAGTACTTC.

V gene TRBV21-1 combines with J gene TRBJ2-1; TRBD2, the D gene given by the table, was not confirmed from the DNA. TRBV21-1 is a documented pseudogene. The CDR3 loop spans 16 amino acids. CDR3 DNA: TGTGCCAGCAGCAATGAGGGGCGGGAGGTAAACAATGAGCAGTTCTTC. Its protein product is CASSNEGREVNNEQFF.

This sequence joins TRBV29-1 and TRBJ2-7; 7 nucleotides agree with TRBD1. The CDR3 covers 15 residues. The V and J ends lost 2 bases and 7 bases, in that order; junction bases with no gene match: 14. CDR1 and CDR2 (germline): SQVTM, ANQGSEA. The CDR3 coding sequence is TGCAGCGTTGAAATTTTACAGGGGATAAACAATGAGCAGTACTTC. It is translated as CSVEILQGINNEQYF.

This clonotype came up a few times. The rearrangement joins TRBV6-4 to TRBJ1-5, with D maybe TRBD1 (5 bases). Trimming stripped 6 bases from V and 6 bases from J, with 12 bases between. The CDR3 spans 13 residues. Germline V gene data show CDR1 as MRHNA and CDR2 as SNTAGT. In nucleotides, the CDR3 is TGTGCCAGCAGCGTACAGGTTGGTCAGCCCCAGCATTTT. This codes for CASSVQVGQPQHF.

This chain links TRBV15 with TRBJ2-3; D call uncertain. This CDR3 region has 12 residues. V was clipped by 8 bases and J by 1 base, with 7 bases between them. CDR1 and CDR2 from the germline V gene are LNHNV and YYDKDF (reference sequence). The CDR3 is CATAAGTDTQYF. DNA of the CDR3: TGTGCCACCGCCGCGGGCACAGATACGCAGTATTTT.

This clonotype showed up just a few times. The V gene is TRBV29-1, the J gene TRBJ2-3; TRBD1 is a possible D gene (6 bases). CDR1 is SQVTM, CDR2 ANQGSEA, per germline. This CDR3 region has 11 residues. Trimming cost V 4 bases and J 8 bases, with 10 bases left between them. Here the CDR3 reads CSVGQGSTQYF. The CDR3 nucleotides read TGCAGCGTTGGGCAGGGGAGTACGCAGTATTTT.